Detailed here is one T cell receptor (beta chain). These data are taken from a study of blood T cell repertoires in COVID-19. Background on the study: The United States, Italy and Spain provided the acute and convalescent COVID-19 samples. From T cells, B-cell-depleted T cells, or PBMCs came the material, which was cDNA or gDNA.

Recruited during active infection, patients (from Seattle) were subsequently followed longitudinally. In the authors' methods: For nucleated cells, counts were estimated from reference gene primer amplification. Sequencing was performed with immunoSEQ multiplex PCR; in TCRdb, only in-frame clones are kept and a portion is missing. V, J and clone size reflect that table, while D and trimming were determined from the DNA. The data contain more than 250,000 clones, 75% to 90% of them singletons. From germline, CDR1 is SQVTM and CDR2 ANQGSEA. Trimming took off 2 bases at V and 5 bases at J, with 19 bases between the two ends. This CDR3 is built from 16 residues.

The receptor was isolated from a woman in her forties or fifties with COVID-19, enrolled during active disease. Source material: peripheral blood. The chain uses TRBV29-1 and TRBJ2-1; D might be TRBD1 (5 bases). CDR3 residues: CSVEMGVAGQHNEQFF. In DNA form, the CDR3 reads TGCAGCGTTGAAATGGGTGTGGCAGGGCAACACAATGAGCAGTTCTTC.